The clone carrying this T cell receptor (beta chain) was seen ten or more times. The sample comes from a study of early T cells in non-severe SARS-CoV-2 infection. The overall study: With bulk RNA from unsorted whole blood as input, sequencing yielded unpaired chains.

The CDR3 has 14 residues. The ends lost 6 bases at V and 2 bases at J; junction bases unmatched: 6. The library protocol tagged individual cDNA molecules with unique molecular identifiers. TCRdb recomputed calls from the 5' RACE reads with MiXCR, one row per CDR3 protein. The sample contains around 89,000 distinct CDR3 sequences, about 15% of which appear only once. What was sequenced was whole blood. The sequence came from an adult who was a healthcare worker with PCR-confirmed SARS-CoV-2 infection or an uninfected control (not recorded which). V is TRBV12-3 or TRBV12-4 and J is TRBJ2-5, with 7 bases matching TRBD1. CDR3 bases: TGTGCCAGCAGCCCTGACAGGGATCAAGAGACCCAGTACTTC. Translating gives CASSPDRDQETQYF.